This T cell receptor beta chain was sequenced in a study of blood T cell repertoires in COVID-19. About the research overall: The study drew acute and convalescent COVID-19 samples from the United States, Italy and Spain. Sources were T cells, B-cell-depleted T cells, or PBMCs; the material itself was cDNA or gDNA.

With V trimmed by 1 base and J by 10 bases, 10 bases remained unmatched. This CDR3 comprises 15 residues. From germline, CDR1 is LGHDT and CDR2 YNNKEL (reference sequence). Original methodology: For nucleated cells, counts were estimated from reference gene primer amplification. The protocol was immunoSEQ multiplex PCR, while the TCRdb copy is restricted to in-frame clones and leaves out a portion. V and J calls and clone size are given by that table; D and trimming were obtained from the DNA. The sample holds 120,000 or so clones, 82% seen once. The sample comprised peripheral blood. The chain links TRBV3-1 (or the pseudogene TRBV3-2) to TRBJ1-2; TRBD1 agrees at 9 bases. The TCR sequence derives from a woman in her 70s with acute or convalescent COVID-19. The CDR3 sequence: CASSQGDRVLKVYTF. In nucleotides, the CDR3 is TGTGCCAGCAGCCAAGGGGACAGGGTATTAAAGGTCTACACCTTC.